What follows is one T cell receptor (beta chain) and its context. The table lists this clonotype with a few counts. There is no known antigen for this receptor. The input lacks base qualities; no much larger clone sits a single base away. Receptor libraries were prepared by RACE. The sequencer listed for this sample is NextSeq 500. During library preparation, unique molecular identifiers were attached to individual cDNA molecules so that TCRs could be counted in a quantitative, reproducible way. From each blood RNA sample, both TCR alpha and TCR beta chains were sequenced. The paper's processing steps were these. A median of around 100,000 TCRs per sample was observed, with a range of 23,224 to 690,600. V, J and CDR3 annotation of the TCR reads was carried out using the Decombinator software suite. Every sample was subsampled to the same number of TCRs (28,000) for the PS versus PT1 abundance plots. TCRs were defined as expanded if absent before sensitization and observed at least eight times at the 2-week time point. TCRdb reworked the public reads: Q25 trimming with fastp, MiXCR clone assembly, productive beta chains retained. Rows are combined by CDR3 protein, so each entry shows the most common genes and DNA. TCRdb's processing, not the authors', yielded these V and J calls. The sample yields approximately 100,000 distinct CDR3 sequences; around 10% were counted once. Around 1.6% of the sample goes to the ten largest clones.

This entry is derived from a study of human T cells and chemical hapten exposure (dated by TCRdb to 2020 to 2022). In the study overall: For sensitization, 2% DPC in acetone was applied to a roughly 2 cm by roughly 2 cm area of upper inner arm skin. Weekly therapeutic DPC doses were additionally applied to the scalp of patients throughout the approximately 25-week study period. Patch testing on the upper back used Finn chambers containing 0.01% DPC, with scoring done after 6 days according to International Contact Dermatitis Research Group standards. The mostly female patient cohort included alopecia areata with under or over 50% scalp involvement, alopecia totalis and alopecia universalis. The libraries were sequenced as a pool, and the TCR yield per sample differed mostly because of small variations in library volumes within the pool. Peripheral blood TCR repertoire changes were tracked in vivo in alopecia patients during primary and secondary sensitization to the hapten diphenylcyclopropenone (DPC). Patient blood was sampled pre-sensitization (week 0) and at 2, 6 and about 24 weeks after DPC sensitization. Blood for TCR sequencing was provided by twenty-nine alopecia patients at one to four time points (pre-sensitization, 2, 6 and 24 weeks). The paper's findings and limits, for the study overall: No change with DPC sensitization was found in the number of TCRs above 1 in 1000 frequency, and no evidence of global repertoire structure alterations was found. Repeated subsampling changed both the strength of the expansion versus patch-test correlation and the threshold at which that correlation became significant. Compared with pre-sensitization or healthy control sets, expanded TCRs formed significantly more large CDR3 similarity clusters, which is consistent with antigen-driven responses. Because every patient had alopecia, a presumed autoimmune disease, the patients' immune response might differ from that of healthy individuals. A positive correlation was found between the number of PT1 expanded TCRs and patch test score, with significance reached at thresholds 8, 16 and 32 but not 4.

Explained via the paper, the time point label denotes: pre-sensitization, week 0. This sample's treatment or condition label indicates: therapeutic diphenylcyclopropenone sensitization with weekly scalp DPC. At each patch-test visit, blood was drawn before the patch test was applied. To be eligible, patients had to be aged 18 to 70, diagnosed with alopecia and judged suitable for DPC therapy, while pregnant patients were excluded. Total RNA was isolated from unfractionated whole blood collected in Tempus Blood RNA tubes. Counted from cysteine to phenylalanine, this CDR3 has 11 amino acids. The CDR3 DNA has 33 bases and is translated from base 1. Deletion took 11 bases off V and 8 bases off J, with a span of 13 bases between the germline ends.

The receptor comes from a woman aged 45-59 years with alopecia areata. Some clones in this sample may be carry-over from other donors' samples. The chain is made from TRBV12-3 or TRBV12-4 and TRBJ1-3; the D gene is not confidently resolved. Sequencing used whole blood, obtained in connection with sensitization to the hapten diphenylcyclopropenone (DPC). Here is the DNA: TGTGCCTGCCGAGGCCCCCACACCATATATTTT. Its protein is CACRGPHTIYF.